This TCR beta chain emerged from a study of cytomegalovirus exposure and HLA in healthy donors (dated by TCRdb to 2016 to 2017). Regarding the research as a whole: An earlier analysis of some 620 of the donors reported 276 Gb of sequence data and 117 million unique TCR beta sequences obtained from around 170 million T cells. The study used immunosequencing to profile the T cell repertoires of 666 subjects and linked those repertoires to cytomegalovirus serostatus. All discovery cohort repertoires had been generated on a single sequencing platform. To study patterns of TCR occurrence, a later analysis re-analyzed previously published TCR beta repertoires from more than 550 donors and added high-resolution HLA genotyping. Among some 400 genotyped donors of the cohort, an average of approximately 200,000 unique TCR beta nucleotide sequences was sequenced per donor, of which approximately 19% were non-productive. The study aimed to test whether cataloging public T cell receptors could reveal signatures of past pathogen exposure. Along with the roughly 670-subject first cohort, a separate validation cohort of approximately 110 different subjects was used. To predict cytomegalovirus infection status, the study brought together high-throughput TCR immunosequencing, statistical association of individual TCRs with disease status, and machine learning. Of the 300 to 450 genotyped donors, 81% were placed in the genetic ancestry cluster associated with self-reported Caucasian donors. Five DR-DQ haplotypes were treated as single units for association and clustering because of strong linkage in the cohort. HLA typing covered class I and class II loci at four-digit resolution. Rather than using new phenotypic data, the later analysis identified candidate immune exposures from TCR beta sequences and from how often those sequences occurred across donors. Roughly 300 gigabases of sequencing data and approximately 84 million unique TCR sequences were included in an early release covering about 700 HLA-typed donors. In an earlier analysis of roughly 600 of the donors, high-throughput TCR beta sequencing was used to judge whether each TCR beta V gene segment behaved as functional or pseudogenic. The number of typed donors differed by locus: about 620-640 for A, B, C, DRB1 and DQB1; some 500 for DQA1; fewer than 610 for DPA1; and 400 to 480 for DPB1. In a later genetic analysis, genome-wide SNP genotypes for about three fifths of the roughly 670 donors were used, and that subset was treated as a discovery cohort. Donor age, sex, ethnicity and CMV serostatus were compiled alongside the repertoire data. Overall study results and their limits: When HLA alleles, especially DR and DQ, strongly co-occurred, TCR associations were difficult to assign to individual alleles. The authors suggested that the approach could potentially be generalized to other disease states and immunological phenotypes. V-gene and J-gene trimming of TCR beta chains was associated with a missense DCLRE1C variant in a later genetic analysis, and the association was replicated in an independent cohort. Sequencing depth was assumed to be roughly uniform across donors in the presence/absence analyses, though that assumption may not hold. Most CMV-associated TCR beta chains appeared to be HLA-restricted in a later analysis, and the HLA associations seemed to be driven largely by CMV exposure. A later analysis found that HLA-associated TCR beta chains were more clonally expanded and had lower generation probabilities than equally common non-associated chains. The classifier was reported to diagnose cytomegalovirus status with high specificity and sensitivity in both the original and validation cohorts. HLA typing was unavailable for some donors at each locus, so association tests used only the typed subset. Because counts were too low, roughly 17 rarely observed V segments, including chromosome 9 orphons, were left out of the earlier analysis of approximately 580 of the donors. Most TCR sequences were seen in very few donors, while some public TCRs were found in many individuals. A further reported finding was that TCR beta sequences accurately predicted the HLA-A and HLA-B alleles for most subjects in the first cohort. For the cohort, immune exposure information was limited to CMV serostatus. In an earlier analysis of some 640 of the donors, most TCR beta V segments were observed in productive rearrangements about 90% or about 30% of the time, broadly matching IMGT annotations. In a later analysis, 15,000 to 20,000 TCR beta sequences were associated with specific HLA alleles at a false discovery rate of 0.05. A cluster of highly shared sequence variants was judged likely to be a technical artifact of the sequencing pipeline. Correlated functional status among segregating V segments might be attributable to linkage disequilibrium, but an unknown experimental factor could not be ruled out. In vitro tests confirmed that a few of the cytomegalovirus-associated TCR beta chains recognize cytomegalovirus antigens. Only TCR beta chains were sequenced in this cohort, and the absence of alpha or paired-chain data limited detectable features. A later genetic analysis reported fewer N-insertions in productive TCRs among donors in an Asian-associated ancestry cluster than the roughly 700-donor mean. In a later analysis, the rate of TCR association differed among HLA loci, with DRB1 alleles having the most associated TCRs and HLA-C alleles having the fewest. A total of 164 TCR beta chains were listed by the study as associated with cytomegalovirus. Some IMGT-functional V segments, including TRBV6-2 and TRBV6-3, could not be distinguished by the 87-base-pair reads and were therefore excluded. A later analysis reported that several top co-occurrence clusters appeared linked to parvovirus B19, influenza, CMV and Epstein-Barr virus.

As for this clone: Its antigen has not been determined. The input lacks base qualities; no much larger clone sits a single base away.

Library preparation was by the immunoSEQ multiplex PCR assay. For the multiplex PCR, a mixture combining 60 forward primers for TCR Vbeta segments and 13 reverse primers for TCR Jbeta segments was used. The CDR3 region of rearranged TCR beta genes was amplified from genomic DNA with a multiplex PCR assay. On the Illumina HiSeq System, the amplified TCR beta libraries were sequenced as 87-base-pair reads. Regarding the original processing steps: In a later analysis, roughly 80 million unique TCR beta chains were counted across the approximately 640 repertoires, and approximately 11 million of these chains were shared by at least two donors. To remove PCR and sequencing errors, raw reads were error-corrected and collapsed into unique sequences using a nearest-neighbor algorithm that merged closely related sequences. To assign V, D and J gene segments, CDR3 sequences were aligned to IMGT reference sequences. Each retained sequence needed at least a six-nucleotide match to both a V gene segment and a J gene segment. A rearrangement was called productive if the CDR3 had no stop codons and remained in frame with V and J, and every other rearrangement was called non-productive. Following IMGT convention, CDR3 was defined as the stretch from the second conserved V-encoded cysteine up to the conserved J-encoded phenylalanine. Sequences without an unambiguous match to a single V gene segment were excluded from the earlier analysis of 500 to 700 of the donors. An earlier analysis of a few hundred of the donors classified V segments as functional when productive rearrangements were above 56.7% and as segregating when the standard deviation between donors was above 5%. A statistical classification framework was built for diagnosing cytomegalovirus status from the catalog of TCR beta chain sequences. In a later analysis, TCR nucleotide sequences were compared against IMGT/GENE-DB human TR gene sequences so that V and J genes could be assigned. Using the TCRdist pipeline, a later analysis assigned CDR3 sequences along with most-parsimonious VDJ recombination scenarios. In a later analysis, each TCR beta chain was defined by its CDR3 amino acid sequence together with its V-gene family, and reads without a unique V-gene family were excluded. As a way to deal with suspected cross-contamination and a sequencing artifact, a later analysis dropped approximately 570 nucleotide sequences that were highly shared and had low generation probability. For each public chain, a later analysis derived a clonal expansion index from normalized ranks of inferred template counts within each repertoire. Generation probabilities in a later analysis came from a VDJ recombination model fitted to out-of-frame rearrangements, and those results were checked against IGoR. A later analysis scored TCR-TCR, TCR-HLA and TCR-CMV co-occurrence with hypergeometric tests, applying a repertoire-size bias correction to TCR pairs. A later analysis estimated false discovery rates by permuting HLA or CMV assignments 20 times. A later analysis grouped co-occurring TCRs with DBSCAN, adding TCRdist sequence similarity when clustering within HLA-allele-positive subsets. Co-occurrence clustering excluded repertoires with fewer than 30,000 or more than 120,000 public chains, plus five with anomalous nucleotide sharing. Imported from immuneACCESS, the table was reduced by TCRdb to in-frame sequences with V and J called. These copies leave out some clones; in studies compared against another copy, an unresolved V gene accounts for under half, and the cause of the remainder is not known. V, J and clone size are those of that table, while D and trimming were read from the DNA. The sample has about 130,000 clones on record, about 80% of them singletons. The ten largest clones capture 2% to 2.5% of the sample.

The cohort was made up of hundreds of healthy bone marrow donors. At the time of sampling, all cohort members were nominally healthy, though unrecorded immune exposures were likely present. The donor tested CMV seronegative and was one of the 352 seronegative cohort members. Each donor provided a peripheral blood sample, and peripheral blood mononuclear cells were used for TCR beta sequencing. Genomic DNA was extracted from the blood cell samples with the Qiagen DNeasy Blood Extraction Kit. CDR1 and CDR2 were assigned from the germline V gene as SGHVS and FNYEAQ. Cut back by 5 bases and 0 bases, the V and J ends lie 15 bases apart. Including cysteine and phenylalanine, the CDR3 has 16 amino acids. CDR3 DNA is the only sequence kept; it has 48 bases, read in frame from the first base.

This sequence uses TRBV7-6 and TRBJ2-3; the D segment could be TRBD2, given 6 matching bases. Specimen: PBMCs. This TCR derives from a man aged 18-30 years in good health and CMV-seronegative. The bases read TGTGCCAGCAGCCCATGGGCGGGATCTAGCACAGATACGCAGTATTTT. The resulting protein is CASSPWAGSSTDTQYF. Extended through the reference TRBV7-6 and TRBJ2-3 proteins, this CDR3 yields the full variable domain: GAGVSQSPRYKVTKRGQDVALRCDPISGHVSLYWYRQALGQGPEFLTYFNYEAQQDKSGLPNDRFSAERPEGSISTLTIQRTEQRDSAMYRCASSPWAGSSTDTQYFGPGTRLTVL.